The 28 T cell receptor beta chains presented below share a single source sample, sequenced in a study of CD8+CD57+ T cells in acquired aplastic anemia. TCR beta VDJ and CDR3 profiles were obtained from a genomic DNA template. TCRdb reprocessed the reads with MiXCR, giving one entry per CDR3 protein. The sample records roughly 160,000 distinct CDR3 sequences, about 70% being singletons. Those patients picked for sequencing had displayed CD8+CD57+ cell expansion on flow cytometry. Sequenced material: sorted CD4+, CD8+, or CD8+CD57+ T cells (not recorded which) from PBMCs. Source of these receptors: a human donor with aplastic anemia.

The chain couples TRBV14 to TRBJ1-2; D uncertain. The CDR3 extends over 13 amino acids. V was pared by 4 bases and J by 6 bases, with 12 bases between. CDR1 is SGHDN and CDR2 is FVKESK in the germline V gene. The CDR3 bases are TGTGCCAGCAGCCGGACCGCAGCGGATGGCTACACCTTC. Its protein is CASSRTAADGYTF. The variable domain in full, completed from reference TRBV14 and TRBJ1-2, reads EAGVTQFPSHSVIEKGQTVTLRCDPISGHDNLYWYRRVMGKEIKFLLHFVKESKQDESGMPNNRFLAERTGGTYSTLKVQPAELEDSGVYFCASSRTAADGYTFGSGTRLTVV.

Comment on this clonotype: Mismatch with germline at one junction end may stem from a read error. The chain employs TRBV10-2 and TRBJ1-5; tentatively, D is TRBD1 (6 bases). There are 13 residues in the CDR3. Looked up from germline, CDR1 is WSHSY and CDR2 is SAAADI. DNA of the CDR3: TGCGCCGGCAGTGGAAACAGGGATCAGCCCCAGCATTTT. Its translation is CAGSGNRDQPQHF.

This clonotype has more than one count but fewer than ten. The chain has TRBV24-1 and TRBJ2-7; 7 nucleotides match TRBD1. V shed 12 bases, J shed 3 bases, and the junction held 7 bases outside the gene matches. The CDR3 has 12 amino acids. CDR1 KGHDR and CDR2 SFDVKD come from the germline V gene. The CDR3 region is CAVGQSSYEQYF. In nucleotides, the CDR3 is TGTGCCGTGGGACAGAGTAGCTACGAGCAGTACTTC.

This chain joins TRBV9 and TRBJ2-3, with D perhaps assigned TRBD1 or TRBD2 (5 bases each). Trimming removed 4 bases at V and 10 bases at J, with 16 bases between. The CDR3 extends over 13 amino acids. CDR1 and CDR2 from the germline V gene are SGDLS and YYNGEE. The CDR3 loop reads CASSPPGALAQYF. The CDR3 region has the DNA TGTGCCAGCAGCCCTCCCGGGGCTCTAGCGCAGTATTTT.

V usage is TRBV5-8 and J usage is TRBJ1-1; no clear D. CDR3 length: 16 amino acids. CDR1 and CDR2 (germline): SGHTS, YDEGEE. Trimming shortened V by 4 bases and J by 0 bases, and 16 bases separated the two germline ends. The CDR3, as DNA: TGTGCCAGCAGCCTAGGGTTCCTCGCTATGAACACTGAAGCTTTCTTT. Its translation is CASSLGFLAMNTEAFF.

The chain is built from TRBV4-1 and TRBJ1-5; D may be TRBD1 (5 bases). CDR1 and CDR2 from the germline V gene are MGHRA and YSYEKL. Between the trimmed V and J ends, which lost 0 bases and 3 bases, there was a span of 15 bases. The CDR3 is 17 amino acids. DNA for the CDR3: TGCGCCAGCAGCCAAGATATTTCGACAGCAGTCAATCAGCCCCAGCATTTT. Protein: CASSQDISTAVNQPQHF.

J is TRBJ2-3 and V is TRBV10-3; TRBD1 might be the D (7 bases). Between the trimmed V and J ends, which lost 7 bases and 7 bases, there was a span of 12 bases. There are 12 residues in the CDR3. The V gene's germline CDR1 is ENHRY and CDR2 SYGVKD. In DNA, the CDR3 is TGTGCCATCAAGGAGGGGGCGAATACGCAGTATTTT. Protein sequence: CAIKEGANTQYF.

The V gene is TRBV6-2 or TRBV6-3, the J gene TRBJ2-5, with D maybe TRBD1 (6 bases). The V gene lost 4 bases and the J gene lost 5 bases, with 17 bases spanning the gap. The V gene's germline CDR1 is MNHEY and CDR2 SVGEGT. The CDR3 contains 15 residues. This chain's CDR3 is CASSSAAGAGETQYF. CDR3 sequence (DNA): TGTGCCAGCAGTTCGGCGGCAGGGGCCGGGGAGACCCAGTACTTC.

The gene calls are TRBV11-2 and TRBJ2-5; 13 positions agree with TRBD2. Germline CDR1 reads SGHAT; CDR2 reads FQNNGV. After removal of 1 base from V and 1 base from J, the junction contained 6 bases not matched to a gene. CDR3 length equals 18 residues. The CDR3 DNA reads as TGTGCCAGCAGCTTAGTCGGACTAGCGGGGGAGTCCCAAGAGACCCAGTACTTC. Amino acid sequence: CASSLVGLAGESQETQYF.

Ten or more counts support this clonotype. The V and J genes are TRBV6-4 and TRBJ2-1; D unresolved. The CDR3 loop spans 13 amino acids. V shed 0 bases and J shed 5 bases, with 5 bases lying between them. Germline V gene lookup returns CDR1 MRHNA and CDR2 SNTAGT. CDR3 coding DNA: TGTGCCAGCAGTGACTCGACAAACAATGAGCAGTTCTTC. Its protein is CASSDSTNNEQFF.

V is TRBV7-8 and J is TRBJ1-1; D is ambiguous. This CDR3 contains 15 residues. Per germline, CDR1 SGHVS and CDR2 FQNEAQ. The V gene lost 2 bases and the J gene lost 3 bases, with 13 bases spanning the gap. CDR3 residues: CASSLITGRDTEAFF. Here the CDR3 DNA reads TGTGCCAGCAGCTTAATCACGGGTAGGGACACTGAAGCTTTCTTT.

The chain couples TRBV7-9 to TRBJ1-5; 8 nucleotides agree with TRBD1. V trimming: 4 bases; J trimming: 1 base; junction bases outside the gene matches: 6. CDR1 is SEHNR and CDR2 is FQNEAQ in the germline V gene (reference sequence). This CDR3 is 16 amino acids long. The CDR3 DNA reads as TGTGCCAGCAGCTACGGGACAGGCGCCAGCAATCAGCCCCAGCATTTT. Translation: CASSYGTGASNQPQHF. Full variable domain (rest looked up from reference TRBV7-9 and TRBJ1-5): DTGVSQNPRHKITKRGQNVTFRCDPISEHNRLYWYRQTLGQGPEFLTYFQNEAQLEKSRLLSDRFSAERPKGSFSTLEIQRTEQGDSAMYLCASSYGTGASNQPQHFGDGTRLSIL.

This clonotype was observed a single time. The chain joins TRBV7-8 to TRBJ2-1; weak D call: TRBD2 (6 bases). CDR1 and CDR2 (germline): SGHVS, FQNEAQ. CDR3 length: 16 residues. V lost 1 base to trimming and J lost 3 bases, with 13 bases between them. The CDR3 region has the DNA TGTGCCAGCAGCTTAGGTGCGGGACGGATCTACAATGAGCAGTTCTTC. Amino acids: CASSLGAGRIYNEQFF.

This clonotype turned up a few times. The V and J genes are TRBV20-1 and TRBJ2-2; 8 bases fit TRBD1. V dropped 3 bases and J dropped 3; count of bases not matched to a gene: 0. CDR1 is DFQATT and CDR2 is SNEGSKA in the germline V gene (reference sequence). CDR3 size: 13 residues. This chain's CDR3 is CSARTGDTGELFF. The CDR3 region has the DNA TGCAGTGCTAGGACAGGGGACACCGGGGAGCTGTTTTTT.

This rearrangement joins TRBV29-1 to TRBJ2-1, with D possibly matching TRBD2 (5 bases). Germline V gene data show CDR1 as SQVTM and CDR2 as ANQGSEA. V dropped 5 bases and J dropped 2 bases, with 7 bases sitting between them. The CDR3 totals 12 residues. The chain's CDR3 is CSVREPYNEQFF. The CDR3, as DNA: TGCAGCGTTCGGGAACCCTACAATGAGCAGTTCTTC.

V is TRBV7-9 and J is TRBJ1-6; TRBD1 matches 8 bases. Losses at the gene ends were 5 bases for V and 10 bases for J; bases not matched to a gene: 7. The germline CDR1 and CDR2 sequences are SEHNR and FQNEAQ (reference sequence). The CDR3 covers 14 residues. CDR3 sequence (DNA): TGTGCCAGCAGCATCGGACAGGGTGACTCACCCCTCCACTTT. Its translation: CASSIGQGDSPLHF.

This clonotype was seen many times. This chain connects TRBV6-1 to TRBJ2-7; D is unresolved. The ends were cut back, 10 bases at V and 0 bases at J, with 10 bases in the middle. The CDR3 is 12 amino acids. Germline V CDR1 and CDR2: MNHNS, SASEGT. The CDR3 here is CATATFSYEQYF. The DNA for the CDR3 is TGTGCCACCGCGACATTCTCCTACGAGCAGTACTTC.

The chain carries TRBV29-1 and TRBJ1-1; no reliable D call. The length of the CDR3 is 12 residues. V lost 4 bases to trimming and J lost 3 bases, with 9 bases between them. CDR1 and CDR2 (germline): SQVTM, ANQGSEA. The CDR3 DNA follows: TGCAGCGTTGGTCATGAACACACTGAAGCTTTCTTT. Protein: CSVGHEHTEAFF.

This chain links TRBV15 with TRBJ2-3, with a weak D call TRBD2 (5 bases). V lost 3 bases to trimming and J lost 3 bases, with 13 bases between them. The CDR3 runs to 15 residues. Germline V gene data show CDR1 as LNHNV and CDR2 as YYDKDF (reference sequence). The CDR3 bases are TGTGCCACCAGCAGGAGCCCAGCGGAGACAGATACGCAGTATTTT. It translates to CATSRSPAETDTQYF.

The chain links TRBV19 to TRBJ2-3; 10 positions match TRBD2. V shed 3 bases, J shed 4 bases, and the junction held 1 base outside the gene matches. Per germline, CDR1 LNHDA and CDR2 SQIVND (reference sequence). The CDR3 extends over 14 amino acids. CDR3 sequence (DNA): TGTGCCAGTAGTATCAGCGGGGGGGCAGATACGCAGTATTTT. Protein: CASSISGGADTQYF.

The V and J genes are TRBV29-1 and TRBJ1-1; the D is unclear. Germline V gene lookup returns CDR1 SQVTM and CDR2 ANQGSEA. V was pared by 3 bases and J by 11 bases, with 4 bases between. The CDR3 has 8 residues. CDR3 DNA sequence: TGCAGCGTTGATGTGGCTTTCTTT. This translates into CSVDVAFF.

The chain joins TRBV6-6 to TRBJ2-7; 7 bases align to TRBD1. The germline CDR1 and CDR2 sequences are MNHNY and SVGAGI (reference sequence). This CDR3 has 13 amino acids. J was trimmed by 1 base and V by 9 bases; bases with no gene match: 6. The CDR3 region is CASSDRASYEQYF. In DNA, the CDR3 is TGTGCCAGTTCCGACAGGGCGTCCTACGAGCAGTACTTC.

The rearrangement links TRBV9 to TRBJ1-1, with D unclear. The DNA end lines up better with TRBJ2-1; the J call may be wrong. The CDR3 is 13 amino acids. Per the germline V gene, CDR1 is SGDLS and CDR2 is YYNGEE. The DNA for the CDR3 is TGTGCCAGCAGAAGGAGTGGGGTGGGGGAGCAGTTCTTC. Protein product: CASRRSGVGEQFF.

This chain links TRBV28 with TRBJ2-2; 8 nucleotides align to TRBD2. The CDR3 contains 15 residues. Germline CDR1 is MDHEN and CDR2 is SYDVKM. Unmatched junction bases numbered 5, after V lost 5 bases and J lost 3 bases. CDR3 DNA sequence: TGTGCCAGCAGTCTCGGGAGGGCGGACACCGGGGAGCTGTTTTTT. It yields the protein CASSLGRADTGELFF.

The V and J genes are TRBV25-1 and TRBJ1-6; D remains ambiguous. V was clipped by 5 bases and J by 0 bases, with 14 bases between them. The V gene's germline CDR1 is MGHDK and CDR2 SYGVNS. The CDR3 sequence is 17 residues long. DNA of the CDR3: TGTGCCAGCAGTTACTCGAGAGGGAGCTCCTATAATTCACCCCTCCACTTT. Its protein is CASSYSRGSSYNSPLHF.

On this clonotype itself: The junction departs from germline at one end; a sequencing error may be responsible. The CDR3 protein is CASSYRLNEQFF. In DNA form, the CDR3 reads TGTGCCAGCAGCTATCGCCTGAATGAGCAGTTCTTC. The rearrangement uses TRBV5-1 and TRBJ2-1; D uncertain. CDR3 length: 12 residues. Germline assignment: CDR1 SGHRS and CDR2 YFSETQ.

This clonotype showed up just a few times. The chain recombines TRBV2 with TRBJ2-3, with D perhaps matching TRBD2 (7 bases). V lost 8 bases, J lost 5 bases, and 14 bases lay in between. Germline values: CDR1 SNHLY, CDR2 FYNNEI. The CDR3 loop spans 13 amino acids. The CDR3 protein is CASRRGAIDTQYF. Written as DNA, the CDR3 is TGTGCCAGCCGTCGGGGGGCGATAGATACGCAGTATTTT.

This clonotype came up many times. V is TRBV6-4 and J is TRBJ2-3; 10 bases are shared with TRBD2. Per the germline V gene, CDR1 is MRHNA and CDR2 is SNTAGT. With V trimmed by 4 bases and J by 11 bases, 15 bases remained unmatched. The CDR3 has 16 residues. CDR3 nucleotide sequence: TGTGCCAGCAGTGGCGATAGCGGGGGGCCCTACAATGAGCAGTATTTT. Translation gives CASSGDSGGPYNEQYF.